A single sample gave rise to the 27 T cell receptor beta chains below, sequenced in a study of memory CD4+ T cells and cytomegalovirus serostatus. Single viable CD3+CD4+CD8-CD45RO+ cells were sorted as the memory CD4+ T cells. Some clones are missing from TCRdb's copy, which holds only in-frame ones; the method was immunoSEQ multiplex PCR. In the table there are approximately 46,000 clones, roughly 73% of which are singletons. The sequenced sample was memory CD4+ T cells from blood. The source of these receptors is an adult in good health and CMV-seronegative.

This clone was recorded once. This chain connects TRBV5-1 to TRBJ2-3; 7 bases are a match to TRBD1. Germline V gene lookup returns CDR1 SGHRS and CDR2 YFSETQ. The V and J ends lost 2 bases and 3 bases, in that order; junction bases with no gene match: 0. CDR3 length: 13 amino acids. The CDR3 is CASSLQGTDTQYF. The CDR3 DNA reads TGCGCCAGCAGCTTACAGGGGACAGATACGCAGTATTTT. Supplemented by reference TRBV5-1 and TRBJ2-3, the full variable domain reads KAGVTQTPRYLIKTRGQQVTLSCSPISGHRSVSWYQQTPGQGLQFLFEYFSETQRNKGNFPGRFSGRQFSNSRSEMNVSTLELGDSALYLCASSLQGTDTQYFGPGTRLTVL.

This clone was seen just once. The chain has TRBV5-4 and TRBJ1-3; 8 bases are shared with TRBD1. Per the germline V gene, CDR1 is SGHNT and CDR2 is YYREEE (reference sequence). The V gene end was trimmed by 3 bases and the J gene end by 4 bases; junction bases not matched to a gene: 6. The CDR3 spans 15 residues. This CDR3 reads CASSYGQGPGNTIYF. The DNA for the CDR3 is TGTGCCAGCAGCTACGGACAGGGCCCCGGAAACACCATATATTTT.

The V call is TRBV19, the J call TRBJ2-2, with D tentatively TRBD2 (6 bases). The CDR3 extends over 15 amino acids. Trimming took off 2 bases at V and 0 bases at J, with 7 bases between the two ends. Per germline, CDR1 LNHDA and CDR2 SQIVND (reference sequence). The DNA of the CDR3 is TGTGCCAGTAGTATACTAGCGTCGAACACCGGGGAGCTGTTTTTT. Translated, it gives CASSILASNTGELFF.

The rearrangement joins TRBV18 to TRBJ2-2; the D is unclear. Deletions cut 3 bases from V and 0 bases from J, with 2 bases between. CDR3 length equals 13 residues. Germline V gene sequence: CDR1 KGHSH, CDR2 LQKENI. The CDR3 DNA reads TGTGCCAGCTCACCCTCGAACACCGGGGAGCTGTTTTTT. Its translation: CASSPSNTGELFF.

J is TRBJ2-1 and V is TRBV29-1; D not resolved. CDR1 is SQVTM, CDR2 ANQGSEA, per germline. The ends were cut back, 7 bases at V and 9 bases at J, with 10 bases in the middle. The CDR3 sequence is 10 residues long. DNA of the CDR3: TGCAGCGGACTTGTGAGTGAGCAGTTCTTC. Its translation is CSGLVSEQFF.

The chain uses TRBV30 and TRBJ1-2; TRBD1 matches at 9 bases. The V segment lost 0 bases and the J segment 0 bases; nucleotides outside the gene matches: 8. Looked up from germline, CDR1 is GTSNPN and CDR2 is SVGIG (reference sequence). The CDR3 contains 17 residues. The CDR3 nucleotides are TGTGCCTGGAGTGTATATCCTGGACAGGGGACTAACTATGGCTACACCTTC. Encoded protein: CAWSVYPGQGTNYGYTF.

V is TRBV4-2 and J is TRBJ2-3, with TRBD1 matching 10 bases. CDR3 length: 17 residues. J was trimmed by 0 bases and V by 2 bases; bases with no gene match: 5. CDR1 and CDR2 from the germline V gene are LGHNA and YNFKEQ. The CDR3 loop is CASSQFGDRGSTDTQYF. The CDR3 nucleotides read TGTGCCAGCAGCCAATTTGGGGACAGGGGAAGCACAGATACGCAGTATTTT.

This clone occurred once. CDR3 sequence: CASSEGGNTQYF. CDR3 coding DNA: TGTGCCAGCAGTGAAGGCGGGAATACGCAGTATTTT. The chain combines TRBV2 with TRBJ2-3; D might be TRBD2 (6 bases). The length of the CDR3 is 12 residues. V was shortened by 1 base and J by 7 bases, with 6 bases between the two germline ends. Germline V gene data show CDR1 as SNHLY and CDR2 as FYNNEI.

The chain uses TRBV2 and TRBJ1-3; D not certain. Germline-derived CDR1 and CDR2 are SNHLY and FYNNEI. V was trimmed by 7 bases and J by 0 bases, leaving 16 bases between them. The CDR3 covers 16 residues. The CDR3 sequence is CASILGQWGSGNTIYF. The CDR3, as DNA: TGTGCCAGCATTCTTGGCCAGTGGGGCTCTGGAAACACCATATATTTT.

CDR3 bases: TGCGCCAGCAGCCAAGATCTAGGGGAATACACCGGGGAGCTGTTTTTT. Translated, it gives CASSQDLGEYTGELFF. This chain links TRBV4-3 with TRBJ2-2; TRBD1 might be the D (5 bases). In germline, CDR1 is LGHNA, CDR2 YSLEER. The CDR3 sequence is 16 residues long. V was cut by 0 bases and J by 3 bases, with 11 bases left in between.

This clone showed up many times. CDR3 coding DNA: TGTGCCAGCAGTGAGTTTAAGTGGGACAGGGGGACTGGAAACACCATATATTTT. Translating gives CASSEFKWDRGTGNTIYF. The chain uses TRBV6-1 and TRBJ1-3, with 11 bases aligning to TRBD1. Per germline, CDR1 MNHNS and CDR2 SASEGT. V shed 3 bases and J 2 bases; nucleotides not matched to a gene: 9. This CDR3 contains 18 residues.

In its sample, this clone was seen once. The rearrangement uses TRBV9 and TRBJ2-7; a possible D gene is TRBD2 (5 bases). CDR1 SGDLS and CDR2 YYNGEE come from the germline V gene. V was cut by 6 bases and J by 0 bases, with 16 bases left in between. The CDR3 sequence is 15 residues long. The CDR3 sequence is CASTRGLEGSYEQYF. The CDR3 DNA sequence: TGTGCCAGCACCAGAGGCCTCGAGGGCTCCTACGAGCAGTACTTC.

The V call is TRBV25-1, the J call TRBJ2-5, with D possibly matching TRBD1 (5 bases). V lost 7 bases to trimming and J lost 5 bases, with 17 bases between them. The CDR3 runs 14 residues. The V gene's germline CDR1 is MGHDK and CDR2 SYGVNS. CDR3 amino acids: CASTAKTAPETQYF. CDR3 bases: TGTGCCAGCACCGCAAAGACAGCCCCGGAGACCCAGTACTTC.

This chain connects TRBV7-3 to TRBJ1-2; TRBD1 aligns across 9 bases. CDR1 SGHTA and CDR2 FQGTGA come from the germline V gene. With V trimmed by 5 bases and J by 4 bases, 2 bases remained unmatched. There are 13 residues in the CDR3. The CDR3 nucleotides read TGTGCCAGCAGCCCGGACAGGGGCTATGGCTACACCTTC. Encoded protein: CASSPDRGYGYTF.

V usage is TRBV7-2 and J usage is TRBJ2-3; no firm D call. The CDR3 extends over 15 amino acids. The ends were cut back, 5 bases at V and 0 bases at J, with 12 bases in the middle. CDR1 and CDR2 (germline): SGHTA, FQGNSA. The CDR3 nucleotides read TGTGCCAGCAGCGCCGCCTTTATTAGCACAGATACGCAGTATTTT. Its translation: CASSAAFISTDTQYF.

In its sample, this clone was seen a few times. The chain is built from TRBV7-8 and TRBJ2-1, with 7 bases fitting TRBD1. Germline values: CDR1 SGHVS, CDR2 FQNEAQ. There are 15 residues in the CDR3. V dropped 6 bases and J dropped 0; count of bases not matched to a gene: 5. In DNA, the CDR3 is TGTGCCAGCAGTCAGACAGGGAGCTCCTACAATGAGCAGTTCTTC. Translation: CASSQTGSSYNEQFF.

V and J are TRBV29-1 and TRBJ2-1; D may be TRBD1 (6 bases). V dropped 5 bases and J dropped 0 bases, with 11 bases sitting between them. Germline lookup yields CDR1 SQVTM and CDR2 ANQGSEA. The CDR3 runs 14 residues. CDR3 sequence: CSVWDIRSYNEQFF. CDR3 DNA: TGCAGCGTTTGGGACATACGCTCCTACAATGAGCAGTTCTTC.

The chain combines TRBV2 with TRBJ2-1; TRBD2 matches at 11 bases. V dropped 6 bases and J dropped 7; count of bases not matched to a gene: 11. Germline V gives CDR1 SNHLY, CDR2 FYNNEI. This CDR3 spans 16 amino acids. CDR3 nucleotide sequence: TGTGCCAGCAGAAAGACTAGCGGGGCTCCTAAGAATGAGCAGTTCTTC. This translates into CASRKTSGAPKNEQFF.

Comment on this clone: Other DNA sequences in the same sample also yield this CDR3. The V call is TRBV7-2, the J call TRBJ2-3; the D gene could be TRBD1 or TRBD2 (5 bases each). V was cut by 0 bases and J by 0 bases, with 10 bases left in between. This CDR3 region has 16 residues. Germline V gene sequence: CDR1 SGHTA, CDR2 FQGNSA. The CDR3: CASSLAAGTSTDTQYF. CDR3 nucleotide sequence: TGTGCCAGCAGCTTAGCCGCAGGGACCAGCACAGATACGCAGTATTTT.

The V and J genes are TRBV25-1 and TRBJ2-1; D is perhaps TRBD1 (5 bases). Between the trimmed V and J ends, which lost 6 bases and 4 bases, there was a span of 13 bases. CDR3 length: 14 residues. From germline, CDR1 is MGHDK and CDR2 SYGVNS. CDR3 DNA: TGTGCCAGCAGAACTACAGGCCCTTACAATGAGCAGTTCTTC. This gives the protein CASRTTGPYNEQFF.

The rearrangement uses TRBV7-2 and TRBJ2-7, with no clear D. This CDR3 has 13 amino acids. Between the trimmed V and J ends, which lost 5 bases and 4 bases, there was a span of 12 bases. CDR1 and CDR2 from the germline V gene are SGHTA and FQGNSA. The CDR3 protein is CASSRHPQYEQYF. The DNA for the CDR3 is TGTGCCAGCAGCCGACACCCCCAATACGAGCAGTACTTC.

This clone was detected once. The chain links TRBV7-3 to TRBJ1-1; TRBD1 matches at 12 bases. V was pared by 3 bases and J by 11 bases, with 13 bases of the junction left unmatched. This CDR3 has 16 amino acids. The germline V gene has CDR1 SGHTA and CDR2 FQGTGA. As DNA, the CDR3 is TGTGCCAGCAGCTTGGGGACAGGGGGCCATCAAGGGGATGCTTTCTTT. Protein: CASSLGTGGHQGDAFF.

The chain uses TRBV19 and TRBJ1-1; D call uncertain. V lost 5 bases, J lost 5 bases, and 12 bases lay in between. Germline V gives CDR1 LNHDA, CDR2 SQIVND (reference sequence). The CDR3 covers 13 residues. CDR3 sequence reads: CASSVSQETEAFF. The CDR3 nucleotides read TGTGCCAGTAGTGTCTCGCAGGAGACTGAAGCTTTCTTT.

The chain links TRBV21-1 to TRBJ2-7; the listed D gene, TRBD1, was not tested against the DNA. TRBV21-1 is an annotated pseudogene. This CDR3 has 20 amino acids. CDR3 region: CASSKAPRTPDIDNSYEQYF. CDR3 DNA: TGTGCCAGCAGCAAAGCGCCCCGAACCCCCGACATAGACAACTCCTACGAGCAGTACTTC.

CDR3 DNA sequence: TGTGCCAGCAGCTTAGCCGGGGCCCCCAACACTGAAGCTTTCTTT. Protein: CASSLAGAPNTEAFF. V gene TRBV7-9 combines with J gene TRBJ1-1; possible D gene TRBD1, 5 bases. CDR1 and CDR2 (germline): SEHNR, FQNEAQ (reference sequence). CDR3 length equals 15 residues. Trimming pared 0 bases from V and 2 bases from J, leaving 10 bases between. The full variable domain, its missing parts supplied by reference TRBV7-9 and TRBJ1-1, is DTGVSQNPRHKITKRGQNVTFRCDPISEHNRLYWYRQTLGQGPEFLTYFQNEAQLEKSRLLSDRFSAERPKGSFSTLEIQRTEQGDSAMYLCASSLAGAPNTEAFFGQGTRLTVV.

The chain links TRBV5-1 to TRBJ2-3; D is possibly TRBD1 or TRBD2 (5 bases each). Germline CDR1 SGHRS, CDR2 YFSETQ. V was trimmed by 2 bases and J by 4 bases, leaving 17 bases between them. This CDR3 has 16 amino acids. CDR3 amino acids: CASSLTTVRGADTQYF. CDR3 sequence (DNA): TGCGCCAGCAGCTTAACGACAGTTCGGGGAGCAGATACGCAGTATTTT.

The rearrangement links TRBV2 to TRBJ1-6, with D perhaps TRBD1 (5 bases). Trimming removed 4 bases at V and 2 bases at J, with 9 bases between. In germline, CDR1 is SNHLY, CDR2 FYNNEI. The CDR3 extends over 15 amino acids. The CDR3 DNA reads as TGTGCCAGCAGTGTCATGGGACCCTATAATTCACCCCTCCACTTT. Its translation is CASSVMGPYNSPLHF.